This TCR beta chain was recorded in a study of OX40 agonist ivuxolimab in advanced cancers. Looking at the study overall: Dose-escalation patients suffered from hepatocellular carcinoma, melanoma, renal cell or head and neck cancer.

Findings and limits, study-wide: Partial responders treated at 0.1-3.0 mg/kg exhibited clonal expansion among the lowest measured. Researchers did not determine the expanded peripheral T cells' antigen specificity.

This table comes from immunoSEQ multiplex PCR, and its TCRdb copy is limited to in-frame clones, with some not included. This table has tens of thousands of clones, 88% appearing once. Germline V gene sequence: CDR1 SGHNT, CDR2 YYREEE (reference sequence). The V gene end was trimmed by 0 bases and the J gene end by 5 bases; junction bases not matched to a gene: 6. This CDR3 has 15 residues. In regard to this clone: Its cognate antigen is unknown.

The chain couples TRBV5-4 to TRBJ2-5; 8 nucleotides agree with TRBD2. This sequence was found in an adult with an advanced solid tumor such as melanoma, head and neck, liver or kidney cancer. Sequencing used CD4+ or CD8+ T cells sorted from blood, obtained in a trial of the OX40 agonist ivuxolimab. The CDR3 loop is CASSLVGGGLETQYF. CDR3 sequence (DNA): TGTGCCAGCAGCTTGGTGGGCGGGGGGTTGGAGACCCAGTACTTC.